This T cell receptor (beta chain) was recovered during a study of cytomegalovirus exposure and HLA in healthy donors. Study-wide results and caveats: Cytomegalovirus association was assigned to some 160 TCR beta chains. A few chains tied to CMV proved CMV antigen-specific in vitro.

Assay: immunoSEQ multiplex PCR; the TCRdb copy retains only in-frame clones and omits some. The table shows tens of thousands of clones, with nearly 96% occurring only once. For this clone: Its antigen is currently unknown.

The donors were members of the approximately 130-subject validation cohort (separate from the approximately 650-subject first cohort). The CDR3 is 16 amino acids. With 4 bases clipped from V and 5 bases from J, the junction kept 8 bases outside the gene matches. Germline CDR1 reads LNHDA; CDR2 reads SQIVND (reference sequence). The sequenced sample consisted of PBMCs. This receptor was identified in a woman between 18 and 29 years old in good health and CMV-seropositive. The chain combines TRBV19 with TRBJ2-2, with 9 positions matching TRBD2. CDR3 sequence: CASSNSGRIRTGELFF. CDR3 coding DNA: TGTGCCAGTAGTAATAGCGGGAGAATTAGGACCGGGGAGCTGTTTTTT. Combining the CDR3 with reference TRBV19 and TRBJ2-2 gives the whole variable domain DGGITQSPKYLFRKEGQNVTLSCEQNLNHDAMYWYRQDPGQGLRLIYYSQIVNDFQKGDIAEGYSVSREKKESFPLTVTSAQKNPTAFYLCASSNSGRIRTGELFFGEGSRLTVL.